The 20 T cell receptor beta chains listed next were all sequenced from one sample in a study of T cell responses to AZD1222 COVID-19 vaccine. TCRdb's copy holds only in-frame clones and misses some; the assay was immunoSEQ multiplex PCR. The sample includes tens of thousands of clones, more than 75% of them seen just once. The sample consisted of peripheral blood, taken on day 0 of MenACWY control vaccination. The receptors were gathered from an adult in good health.

The chain carries TRBV30 and TRBJ2-1; D gene unclear. The CDR3 covers 13 residues. Germline loops: CDR1 GTSNPN, CDR2 SVGIG (reference sequence). V shed 3 bases and J shed 4 bases, with 10 bases lying between them. The CDR3 is CAWSLGGYNEQFF. The CDR3 DNA reads TGTGCCTGGAGCCTAGGCGGATACAATGAGCAGTTCTTC.

The rearrangement joins TRBV28 to TRBJ1-3; no clear D gene. The length of the CDR3 is 14 residues. In germline, CDR1 is MDHEN, CDR2 SYDVKM. The ends were cut back, 8 bases at V and 1 base at J, with 12 bases in the middle. The CDR3 coding sequence is TGTGCCAGCGCCCCCGTCCAATCTGGAAACACCATATATTTT. Protein sequence: CASAPVQSGNTIYF.

The chain is built from TRBV18 and TRBJ1-3; D possibly corresponds to TRBD1 (6 bases). V lost 5 bases to trimming and J lost 1 base, with 15 bases between them. The CDR3 is 16 residues long. The germline gives CDR1 KGHSH, CDR2 LQKENI. The DNA of the CDR3 is TGTGCCAGCTCATCAACCGGGACAACTTCTGGAAACACCATATATTTT. Translated, it gives CASSSTGTTSGNTIYF.

This chain uses TRBV5-1 with TRBJ2-7; D ambiguous. Germline-derived CDR1 and CDR2 are SGHRS and YFSETQ. The V and J ends lost 4 bases and 2 bases respectively, with 10 bases between them. The CDR3 extends over 13 amino acids. Here the CDR3 DNA reads TGCGCCAGCAGCAAAGCTAGTCCCTACGAGCAGTACTTC. Translated: CASSKASPYEQYF.

The V call is TRBV6-5, the J call TRBJ2-5, with TRBD2 matching over 10 bases. This CDR3 has 15 amino acids. Per germline, CDR1 MNHEY and CDR2 SVGAGI. Germline trimming cut 5 bases from V and 4 bases from J; bases unmatched to any gene: 7. CDR3 residues: CASSPRVAGGETQYF. CDR3 DNA sequence: TGTGCCAGCAGTCCGCGGGTAGCGGGAGGAGAGACCCAGTACTTC.

The V gene is TRBV7-7, the J gene TRBJ2-5; the D is unclear. V gave up 2 bases and J gave up 2 bases, with 12 bases separating them. The CDR3 sequence is 15 residues long. Germline V lookup: CDR1 SSHAT, CDR2 FNYEAQ (reference sequence). CDR3 DNA sequence: TGTGCCAGCAGCTTATCCTCTGCATTTCAAGAGACCCAGTACTTC. Protein product: CASSLSSAFQETQYF.

This rearrangement joins TRBV10-1 to TRBJ2-5; 9 bases agree with TRBD1. The CDR3 is 15 residues long. Germline V lookup: CDR1 WNHNN, CDR2 SYGVQD (reference sequence). V lost 4 bases, J lost 4 bases, and 7 bases stayed unmatched. CDR3 region: CASSGRTGESETQYF. The CDR3 DNA reads TGCGCCAGCAGTGGTCGGACAGGGGAGTCAGAGACCCAGTACTTC.

As DNA, the CDR3 is TGTGCCAGCAAACCCTTCACGGACAGACAACAGACCCAGTACTTC. This encodes CASKPFTDRQQTQYF. The V call is TRBV28, the J call TRBJ2-5, with D possibly TRBD1 on 6 matching bases. V lost 7 bases and J 6 bases, leaving 21 bases between the germline ends. Germline loops: CDR1 MDHEN, CDR2 SYDVKM. The CDR3 spans 15 residues.

The chain uses TRBV7-2 and TRBJ1-5; D is uncertain. Germline CDR1 reads SGHTA; CDR2 reads FQGNSA. CDR3 length: 12 residues. Deletions cut 0 bases from V and 9 bases from J, with 6 bases between. The CDR3 spells CASSLAPGPQHF. CDR3 bases: TGTGCCAGCAGCTTAGCTCCGGGGCCCCAGCATTTT. The whole variable domain, remainder taken from reference TRBV7-2 and TRBJ1-5, is GAGVSQSPSNKVTEKGKDVELRCDPISGHTALYWYRQSLGQGLEFLIYFQGNSAPDKSGLPSDRFSAERTGGSVSTLTIQRTQQEDSAVYLCASSLAPGPQHFGDGTRLSIL.

This clone is a singleton in its sample. J is TRBJ2-7 and V is TRBV10-3; 11 nucleotides align to TRBD2. V gave up 8 bases and J gave up 0 bases; unmatched junction bases: 12. The CDR3 extends over 17 amino acids. The germline CDR1 and CDR2 sequences are ENHRY and SYGVKD. DNA for the CDR3: TGTGCCATCGCCCCAGGGGGGGGGACTAGCGGCTCCTACGAGCAGTACTTC. Translated: CAIAPGGGTSGSYEQYF.

The V call is TRBV19, the J call TRBJ1-2; TRBD1 matches 7 bases. The CDR3 is 14 amino acids. V lost 7 bases, J lost 2 bases, and 7 bases stayed unmatched. Germline V CDR1 and CDR2: LNHDA, SQIVND (reference sequence). The CDR3 loop reads CASTLTGWNYGYTF. As DNA, the CDR3 is TGTGCCAGTACCTTGACAGGGTGGAACTATGGCTACACCTTC.

J is TRBJ1-1 and V is TRBV5-1; D might be TRBD1 (5 bases). V lost 4 bases and J lost 1, with 23 bases in between. CDR3 length: 18 amino acids. CDR1 and CDR2 (germline): SGHRS, YFSETQ. The CDR3 coding sequence is TGCGCCAGCAGCCGGGACGGGCCCCACGGGTTGCGGAACACTGAAGCTTTCTTT. Amino acids: CASSRDGPHGLRNTEAFF.

This clone was seen a single time. The chain has TRBV6-6 and TRBJ2-1, with unresolved D. This CDR3 spans 14 amino acids. V was pared by 5 bases and J by 9 bases, with 17 bases between. Germline V lookup: CDR1 MNHNY, CDR2 SVGAGI (reference sequence). The CDR3 loop reads CASSDASELGEQFF. CDR3 sequence (DNA): TGTGCCAGCAGTGACGCTAGTGAGTTGGGTGAGCAGTTCTTC.

The CDR3 protein is CASGSSSGANVLTF. CDR3 nucleotides: TGTGCCAGCGGGTCCAGCTCTGGGGCCAACGTCCTGACTTTC. The chain joins TRBV28 to TRBJ2-6; D not certain. Between the trimmed V and J ends, which lost 8 bases and 0 bases, there was a span of 8 bases. The CDR3 consists of 14 residues. The germline V gene encodes CDR1 MDHEN and CDR2 SYDVKM.

This clone was detected only once. The gene calls are TRBV5-4 and TRBJ1-1, with D possibly matching TRBD1 (6 bases). Between the trimmed V and J ends, which lost 1 base and 0 bases, there was a span of 10 bases. Germline values: CDR1 SGHNT, CDR2 YYREEE (reference sequence). This CDR3 is 15 amino acids long. Written as DNA, the CDR3 is TGTGCCAGCAGCTTGTATGGGGGCCTGAACACTGAAGCTTTCTTT. It specifies CASSLYGGLNTEAFF.

This sequence joins TRBV10-1 and TRBJ2-7; 7 nucleotides agree with TRBD1. V dropped 3 bases and J dropped 3; count of bases not matched to a gene: 8. CDR3 size: 15 residues. The germline V gene encodes CDR1 WNHNN and CDR2 SYGVQD (reference sequence). CDR3 sequence: CASSDETGIRYEQYF. DNA for the CDR3: TGCGCCAGCAGTGACGAGACAGGGATCCGCTACGAGCAGTACTTC.

This clone was counted only a few times. The gene calls are TRBV6-2 or TRBV6-3 and TRBJ2-5, with 9 bases fitting TRBD2. This CDR3 contains 13 residues. Germline CDR1 MNHEY, CDR2 SVGEGT. Germline trimming cut 5 bases from V and 4 bases from J; bases unmatched to any gene: 2. DNA of the CDR3: TGTGCCAGCAGTGGGACTAGCTTAGAGACCCAGTACTTC. Translating it yields CASSGTSLETQYF.

V gene TRBV24-1 combines with J gene TRBJ2-1; no clear D. Germline loops: CDR1 KGHDR, CDR2 SFDVKD. CDR3 size: 11 residues. V was pared by 10 bases and J by 9 bases, with 12 bases between. CDR3 nucleotide sequence: TGTGCCACGGAACAGAAGGGTGAGCAGTTCTTC. It yields the protein CATEQKGEQFF.

V is TRBV24-1 and J is TRBJ2-3; weak D call: TRBD1 (7 bases). Looked up from germline, CDR1 is KGHDR and CDR2 is SFDVKD. This CDR3 has 15 residues. Trimming removed 6 bases from V and 2 bases from J, with 14 bases in between. The DNA of the CDR3 is TGTGCCACCAGTCTAGGGGGCGGGAACACAGATACGCAGTATTTT. Its protein product is CATSLGGGNTDTQYF.

The chain joins TRBV19 to TRBJ1-4; D unresolved. The CDR3 is 18 residues long. Looked up from germline, CDR1 is LNHDA and CDR2 is SQIVND (reference sequence). The V end was cut by 4 bases, the J end by 0 bases, with 18 bases between. The CDR3 loop is CASSTSTVTLATNEKLFF. Written as DNA, the CDR3 is TGTGCCAGTAGTACGTCAACCGTTACGTTAGCAACTAATGAAAAACTGTTTTTT.